A single sample is the source of the 8 T cell receptor beta chains below, sequenced in a study of cytomegalovirus exposure and HLA in healthy donors. Produced via immunoSEQ multiplex PCR; TCRdb's table is partial and in-frame only. The table has about 180,000 clones, about 85% seen once; the top ten hold roughly 15%. Sequencing input: PBMCs. These receptors all stem from a man aged 18 to 30 in good health and CMV-seropositive.

The gene calls are TRBV5-1 and TRBJ2-1, with D perhaps TRBD2 (5 bases). The germline V gene has CDR1 SGHRS and CDR2 YFSETQ. Trimming cost V 0 bases and J 0 bases, with 7 bases left between them. CDR3 length: 15 residues. The CDR3 region has the DNA TGCGCCAGCAGCTTGGGAACTAGCTCCTACAATGAGCAGTTCTTC. It yields the protein CASSLGTSSYNEQFF.

Note on this clone: The same CDR3 can be traced to other DNA sequences in this sample. The rearrangement joins TRBV5-1 to TRBJ2-5; 9 bases are shared with TRBD1. This CDR3 contains 14 residues. Per germline, CDR1 SGHRS and CDR2 YFSETQ. After removal of 3 bases from V and 4 bases from J, the junction contained 4 bases not matched to a gene. CDR3 in amino acids: CASSSGQGGETQYF. The CDR3, as DNA: TGCGCCAGCAGCTCGGGACAGGGTGGAGAGACCCAGTACTTC.

This chain links TRBV5-4 with TRBJ1-1, with D perhaps matching TRBD1 (5 bases). V was trimmed by 0 bases and J by 0 bases, leaving 12 bases between them. Germline V CDR1 and CDR2: SGHNT, YYREEE (reference sequence). The CDR3 runs to 16 residues. This CDR3 is CASSLGGGGMNTEAFF. Written as DNA, the CDR3 is TGTGCCAGCAGCTTGGGTGGGGGGGGGATGAACACTGAAGCTTTCTTT. Combining the CDR3 with reference TRBV5-4 and TRBJ1-1 gives the whole variable domain ETGVTQSPTHLIKTRGQQVTLRCSSQSGHNTVSWYQQALGQGPQFIFQYYREEENGRGNFPPRFSGLQFPNYSSELNVNALELDDSALYLCASSLGGGGMNTEAFFGQGTRLTVV.

The genes are TRBV5-4 and TRBJ2-6; D gene uncertain. Per germline, CDR1 SGHNT and CDR2 YYREEE (reference sequence). V was shortened by 0 bases and J by 2 bases, with 9 bases between the two germline ends. The CDR3 extends over 16 amino acids. The CDR3 loop reads CASSLVIFAGANVLTF. The CDR3 DNA reads TGTGCCAGCAGCTTGGTAATTTTCGCTGGGGCCAACGTCCTGACTTTC.

This chain uses TRBV19 with TRBJ2-6, with D unresolved. Trimming pared 3 bases from V and 3 bases from J, leaving 3 bases between. This CDR3 comprises 13 residues. CDR1 and CDR2 (germline): LNHDA, SQIVND (reference sequence). The CDR3 is CASSIIGANVLTF. CDR3 coding DNA: TGTGCCAGTAGTATTATTGGGGCCAACGTCCTGACTTTC.

This chain links TRBV4-1 with TRBJ2-3, with TRBD2 matching 12 bases. V trimming: 4 bases; J trimming: 4 bases; junction bases outside the gene matches: 9. Germline CDR1 MGHRA, CDR2 YSYEKL. The CDR3 is 17 amino acids. CDR3 sequence (DNA): TGCGCCAGCAGCCGAAGCGGTCTAGCGGGGGGGTCAGATACGCAGTATTTT. Its translation: CASSRSGLAGGSDTQYF.

The rearrangement links TRBV7-9 to TRBJ2-2; TRBD2 is a possible D gene (6 bases). Germline V gene lookup returns CDR1 SEHNR and CDR2 FQNEAQ (reference sequence). The CDR3 runs 16 residues. V was trimmed by 1 base and J by 5 bases, leaving 14 bases between them. The CDR3 here is CASSLGPGVETGELFF. CDR3 coding DNA: TGTGCCAGCAGCTTAGGTCCGGGAGTAGAGACCGGGGAGCTGTTTTTT.

CDR3 sequence reads: CASSQVGQGNYGYTF. The CDR3 DNA reads TGCGCCAGCAGCCAAGTTGGGCAGGGGAACTATGGCTACACCTTC. The chain combines TRBV4-1 with TRBJ1-2, with a tentative D call TRBD1 (6 bases). Trimming left V 1 base short and J 2 bases short, with 11 bases between. Germline CDR1 MGHRA, CDR2 YSYEKL. This CDR3 is 15 amino acids long.